A single sample is the source of the 24 T cell receptor beta chains below, sequenced in a study of shared clonotypes between healthy human individuals. The data were produced by immunoSEQ multiplex PCR, yet TCRdb's version contains in-frame clones alone and is incomplete. This table has 2,100,000 or so clones, almost 96% appearing once. The sequenced sample was naive CD4+ T cells sorted from blood. Subset of the sample: CD45RA+ positively selected. The receptors shown here come from a man aged 18 to 29 in good health.

V gene TRBV7-2 combines with J gene TRBJ2-2; 11 nucleotides agree with TRBD2. There are 15 residues in the CDR3. Germline trimming cut 1 base from V and 8 bases from J; bases unmatched to any gene: 3. Germline CDR1 SGHTA, CDR2 FQGNSA. CDR3 region: CASSLELAGAGELFF. CDR3 bases: TGTGCCAGCAGCTTAGAACTAGCGGGAGCTGGGGAGCTGTTTTTT.

Here the CDR3 DNA reads TGTGCCAGCAGCGTTTCCGGGGACACTGAAGCTTTCTTT. It is translated as CASSVSGDTEAFF. This rearrangement joins TRBV14 to TRBJ1-1, with D unclear. Deletions cut 5 bases from V and 3 bases from J, with 10 bases between. Germline V gene data show CDR1 as SGHDN and CDR2 as FVKESK. The CDR3 loop spans 13 amino acids.

V is TRBV6-1 and J is TRBJ1-2; D ambiguous. V was shortened by 8 bases and J by 7 bases, with 17 bases between the two germline ends. CDR1 is MNHNS, CDR2 SASEGT, per germline. The CDR3 extends over 13 amino acids. The CDR3 reads CASEKGTSFGYTF. DNA of the CDR3: TGTGCCAGCGAGAAGGGAACCTCTTTTGGCTACACCTTC.

This chain links TRBV4-2 with TRBJ2-1; TRBD2 is a possible D gene (5 bases). Trimming removed 0 bases from V and 14 bases from J, with 14 bases in between. The CDR3 sequence is 13 residues long. Germline V gene data show CDR1 as LGHNA and CDR2 as YNFKEQ. The CDR3: CASSQDQATNKFF. The CDR3 nucleotides are TGTGCCAGCAGCCAAGATCAGGCGACTAACAAGTTCTTC.

J is TRBJ1-5 and V is TRBV10-1; D is undetermined. V was cut by 0 bases and J by 4 bases, with 10 bases left in between. CDR3 length: 15 amino acids. CDR1 is WNHNN and CDR2 is SYGVQD in the germline V gene (reference sequence). DNA of the CDR3: TGCGCCAGCAGTGAGTCGGAACAGATTAATCAGCCCCAGCATTTT. Residues: CASSESEQINQPQHF.

CDR3 DNA sequence: TGTGCCAGCACCCGGAGGGCAGCGGGAGATACCTACGAGCAGTACTTC. Translated, it gives CASTRRAAGDTYEQYF. This chain links TRBV5-5 with TRBJ2-7, with 8 bases fitting TRBD2. The junction had 13 bases not matched to a gene; V was cut back by 6 bases and J by 2 bases. The CDR3 is made up of 16 amino acids. The germline V gene encodes CDR1 SGHKS and CDR2 YYEKEE (reference sequence).

The rearrangement links TRBV30 to TRBJ2-1; D is possibly TRBD2 (7 bases). The CDR3 extends over 12 amino acids. The germline CDR1 and CDR2 sequences are GTSNPN and SVGIG (reference sequence). V gave up 5 bases and J gave up 7 bases, with 12 bases separating them. CDR3 residues: CAWGGAKNEQFF. The CDR3 DNA reads TGTGCCTGGGGGGGGGCCAAGAATGAGCAGTTCTTC.

The chain combines TRBV27 with TRBJ2-5, with TRBD1 matching over 9 bases. V lost 5 bases, J lost 7 bases, and 5 bases stayed unmatched. The CDR3 has 13 amino acids. The germline gives CDR1 MNHEY, CDR2 SMNVEV (reference sequence). This CDR3 is CASSPGTGRTQYF. The CDR3 DNA reads TGTGCCAGCAGTCCGGGGACAGGGCGGACCCAGTACTTC.

This clone was recorded once. The chain links TRBV10-2 to TRBJ2-3, with 7 bases identical to TRBD1. Unmatched junction bases numbered 12, after V lost 6 bases and J lost 6 bases. Per the germline V gene, CDR1 is WSHSY and CDR2 is SAAADI. The CDR3 length is 15 residues. The CDR3 DNA reads as TGCGCCAGCAGGGGGACAGCCGATGTCCGGGATACGCAGTATTTT. It encodes CASRGTADVRDTQYF.

The genes are TRBV28 and TRBJ2-7; TRBD2 matches at 7 bases. The CDR3 runs 13 residues. The V and J ends lost 2 bases and 4 bases, in that order; junction bases with no gene match: 2. CDR1 and CDR2 from the germline V gene are MDHEN and SYDVKM. The CDR3 bases are TGTGCCAGCAGTTTAAGCGGGGTTTACGAGCAGTACTTC. Amino acids: CASSLSGVYEQYF.

V is TRBV18 and J is TRBJ2-7, with unresolved D. The V end was cut by 3 bases, the J end by 0 bases, with 18 bases between. The germline gives CDR1 KGHSH, CDR2 LQKENI. The CDR3 has 17 amino acids. Here the CDR3 reads CASSPPLTGPNSYEQYF. The CDR3, as DNA: TGTGCCAGCTCACCGCCCCTGACCGGGCCCAACTCCTACGAGCAGTACTTC. Full variable domain (rest looked up from reference TRBV18 and TRBJ2-7): NAGVMQNPRHLVRRRGQEARLRCSPMKGHSHVYWYRQLPEEGLKFMVYLQKENIIDESGMPKERFSAEFPKEGPSILRIQQVVRGDSAAYFCASSPPLTGPNSYEQYFGPGTRLTVT.

In regard to this clone: The same CDR3 also results from other DNA sequences found in this sample. The chain recombines TRBV18 with TRBJ1-1; D is unclear. Deletions cut 1 base from V and 4 bases from J, with 7 bases between. The germline CDR1 and CDR2 sequences are KGHSH and LQKENI. CDR3 length equals 13 residues. For the CDR3, the DNA is TGTGCCAGCTCACCACAAGGAAGCACTGAAGCTTTCTTT. It encodes CASSPQGSTEAFF. The whole variable domain, remainder taken from reference TRBV18 and TRBJ1-1, is NAGVMQNPRHLVRRRGQEARLRCSPMKGHSHVYWYRQLPEEGLKFMVYLQKENIIDESGMPKERFSAEFPKEGPSILRIQQVVRGDSAAYFCASSPQGSTEAFFGQGTRLTVV.

This chain connects TRBV19 to TRBJ2-3; D is possibly TRBD2 (5 bases). There are 13 residues in the CDR3. V was clipped by 5 bases and J by 5 bases, with 11 bases between them. Germline V gene data show CDR1 as LNHDA and CDR2 as SQIVND (reference sequence). CDR3 sequence reads: CASSSQRGDTQYF. CDR3 bases: TGTGCCAGTAGTTCGCAACGGGGAGATACGCAGTATTTT.

This chain joins TRBV27 and TRBJ1-2, with TRBD1 identical over 7 bases. CDR3 length: 11 amino acids. Trimming took 5 bases from V and 12 from J; bases not matched to a gene: 6. CDR1 and CDR2 from the germline V gene are MNHEY and SMNVEV (reference sequence). The CDR3 coding sequence is TGTGCCAGCAGTCCCCAGGGGGAAGACACCTTC. This sequence encodes CASSPQGEDTF.

The chain is built from TRBV7-2 and TRBJ1-5; D gene ambiguous. The CDR3 runs to 12 residues. Per the germline V gene, CDR1 is SGHTA and CDR2 is FQGNSA. Trimming removed 8 bases at V and 3 bases at J, with 8 bases between. CDR3 sequence reads: CASGGLNQPQHF. DNA of the CDR3: TGTGCCAGCGGTGGGCTCAATCAGCCCCAGCATTTT.

The rearrangement links TRBV6-4 to TRBJ1-5; the match to TRBD1 covers 10 bases. Trimming removed 2 bases from V and 4 bases from J; junction bases left unmatched: 8. Per the germline V gene, CDR1 is MRHNA and CDR2 is SNTAGT. The CDR3 has 17 residues. CDR3 in amino acids: CASSDGTGDPPNQPQHF. The CDR3 nucleotides are TGTGCCAGCAGTGACGGGACAGGGGATCCACCTAATCAGCCCCAGCATTTT.

This clone appeared once. V is TRBV2 and J is TRBJ2-7, with TRBD2 matching over 13 bases. This CDR3 has 17 residues. Trimming at V came to 5 bases and at J to 2 bases, leaving 9 bases not matched to a gene. Germline CDR1 is SNHLY and CDR2 is FYNNEI. This CDR3 is CASSIGLAGDLTYEQYF. For the CDR3, the DNA is TGTGCCAGCAGTATAGGACTAGCGGGAGATTTGACCTACGAGCAGTACTTC.

V gene TRBV23-1 combines with J gene TRBJ1-5; D remains ambiguous. TRBV23-1 is assigned to the ORF class and has an uncertain function. This CDR3 region has 19 residues. V gave up 4 bases and J gave up 5 bases, with 27 bases separating them. The CDR3 loop reads CASSRRSKTRENADQPQHF. The CDR3 region has the DNA TGCGCCAGCAGTCGAAGGTCGAAGACCCGTGAGAATGCTGATCAGCCCCAGCATTTT.

The rearrangement links TRBV9 to TRBJ2-2, with D uncertain. The germline gives CDR1 SGDLS, CDR2 YYNGEE. V shed 3 bases and J shed 2 bases, with 14 bases lying between them. The CDR3 has 16 residues. CDR3 sequence reads: CASSGSGYYNTGELFF. DNA for the CDR3: TGTGCCAGCAGCGGCTCCGGGTACTACAACACCGGGGAGCTGTTTTTT.

V and J are TRBV7-2 and TRBJ2-7, with D tentatively TRBD1 (6 bases). The CDR3 length is 14 residues. Germline CDR1 is SGHTA and CDR2 is FQGNSA. Trimming pared 1 base from V and 4 bases from J, leaving 11 bases between. The CDR3 reads CASSLETGRYEQYF. CDR3 nucleotides: TGTGCCAGCAGCTTAGAGACAGGACGGTACGAGCAGTACTTC.

The V call is TRBV11-2, the J call TRBJ1-2; 9 positions agree with TRBD1. V trimming: 5 bases; J trimming: 6 bases; junction bases outside the gene matches: 7. Per germline, CDR1 SGHAT and CDR2 FQNNGV. The CDR3 loop spans 14 amino acids. The CDR3 here is CASSEGQGRHGYTF. CDR3 DNA: TGTGCCAGCAGCGAGGGACAGGGAAGACATGGCTACACCTTC.

The rearrangement links TRBV29-1 to TRBJ2-5, with 12 positions matching TRBD1. V was clipped by 6 bases and J by 4 bases; unmatched bases: 3. CDR1 is SQVTM and CDR2 is ANQGSEA in the germline V gene. This CDR3 is 13 amino acids long. The chain's CDR3 is CSVGTGGLETQYF. The CDR3 nucleotides read TGCAGCGTAGGGACAGGGGGCCTAGAGACCCAGTACTTC.

The genes are TRBV2 and TRBJ1-1, with D perhaps TRBD1 (6 bases). Trimming removed 4 bases at V and 0 bases at J, with 12 bases between. There are 15 residues in the CDR3. Germline V gene data show CDR1 as SNHLY and CDR2 as FYNNEI. CDR3 nucleotide sequence: TGTGCCAGCAGTGGACAGGTGGGGATGAACACTGAAGCTTTCTTT. Its translation is CASSGQVGMNTEAFF.

V usage is TRBV5-6 and J usage is TRBJ2-7; 7 nucleotides align to TRBD2. The CDR3 loop spans 16 amino acids. The ends lost 3 bases at V and 0 bases at J; junction bases unmatched: 9. CDR1 and CDR2 (germline): SGHDT, YYEEEE. The CDR3 sequence: CASSWVTSESSYEQYF. Written as DNA, the CDR3 is TGTGCCAGCAGCTGGGTAACTAGCGAGAGCTCCTACGAGCAGTACTTC. The whole variable domain, filled in from reference TRBV5-6 and TRBJ2-7, reads DAGVTQSPTHLIKTRGQQVTLRCSPKSGHDTVSWYQQALGQGPQFIFQYYEEEERQRGNFPDRFSGHQFPNYSSELNVNALLLGDSALYLCASSWVTSESSYEQYFGPGTRLTVT.